What follows describes a single T cell receptor beta chain. As handled by the study authors: Nucleated cell number was recorded as an estimate derived from reference gene primer amplification. TCRdb keeps only in-frame clones here, not all; method: immunoSEQ multiplex PCR. V and J calls and clone size come straight from that table; D and trimming were deduced from the DNA. Counted here are 250,000 to 300,000 clones, roughly 89% occurring once; the ten biggest clones make up roughly 4.5%. The entry originates in a study of blood T cell repertoires in COVID-19. About the research overall: There were acute and convalescent COVID-19 samples, and they came from the United States, Italy and Spain. Nucleic acid was either cDNA or gDNA, and it came from T cells, B-cell-depleted T cells, or PBMCs.

Unmatched junction bases numbered 9, after V lost 0 bases and J lost 5 bases. CDR3 length: 18 residues. The V gene's germline CDR1 is SGDLS and CDR2 YYNGEE. The chain is built from TRBV9 and TRBJ2-1; TRBD2 aligns across 12 bases. This TCR came from a woman aged 35 to 49 who had recovered from COVID-19. Material: peripheral blood. CDR3 in amino acids: CASSVAPTSGSIHNEQFF. The CDR3 DNA sequence: TGTGCCAGCAGCGTAGCCCCGACTAGCGGGAGTATTCACAATGAGCAGTTCTTC.